Detailed here is one T cell receptor beta chain. These data originate in a study of CD8 T cells in Susac syndrome. CDR3 length: 16 amino acids. Germline CDR1 SGHDT, CDR2 YYEEEE. V lost 4 bases to trimming and J lost 0 bases; unmatched junction nucleotides: 4. The RNA input was about 0.5 to 1 ug, and it was reverse transcribed with random hexamers. TCRdb fed the immunoSEQ multiplex PCR reads into MiXCR, producing one record per CDR3 protein. The sample yields roughly 120,000 distinct CDR3 sequences, about 95% seen once. This TCR derives from a human donor in good health. V usage is TRBV5-6 and J usage is TRBJ1-4; 9 bases fit TRBD1. Sequences were obtained from CD4+ T cells from PBMCs. The CDR3 spells CASSDRGIATNEKLFF. For the CDR3, the DNA is TGTGCCAGCAGCGACAGGGGGATTGCAACTAATGAAAAACTGTTTTTT.